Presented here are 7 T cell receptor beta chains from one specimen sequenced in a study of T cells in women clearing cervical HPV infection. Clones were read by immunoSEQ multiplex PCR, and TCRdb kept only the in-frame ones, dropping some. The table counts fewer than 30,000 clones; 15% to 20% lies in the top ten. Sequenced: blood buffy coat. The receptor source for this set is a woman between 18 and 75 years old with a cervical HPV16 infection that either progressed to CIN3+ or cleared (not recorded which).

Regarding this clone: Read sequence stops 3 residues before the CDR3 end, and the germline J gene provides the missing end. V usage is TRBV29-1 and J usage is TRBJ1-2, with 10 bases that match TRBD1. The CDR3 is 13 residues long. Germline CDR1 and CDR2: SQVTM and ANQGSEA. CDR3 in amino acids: CSAQGQGIGDYTF. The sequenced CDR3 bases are TGCAGCGCCCAGGGACAGGGGATAGGCGAC.

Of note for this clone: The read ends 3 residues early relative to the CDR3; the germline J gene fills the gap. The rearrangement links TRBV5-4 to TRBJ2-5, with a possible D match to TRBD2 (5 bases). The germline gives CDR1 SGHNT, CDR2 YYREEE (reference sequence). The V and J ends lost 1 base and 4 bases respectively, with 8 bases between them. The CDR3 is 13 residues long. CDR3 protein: CASSLRGSETQYF. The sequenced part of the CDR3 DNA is TGTGCCAGCAGCTTGCGCGGGTCAGAGACC.

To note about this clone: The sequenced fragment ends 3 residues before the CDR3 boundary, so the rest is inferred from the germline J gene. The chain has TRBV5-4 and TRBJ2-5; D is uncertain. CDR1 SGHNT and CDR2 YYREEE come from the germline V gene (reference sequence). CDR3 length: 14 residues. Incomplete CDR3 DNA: TGTGCCAGCAGCTTGGCCGGCCGGGTGGATACC. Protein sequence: CASSLAGRVDT. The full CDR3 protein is CASSLAGRVDTQYF.

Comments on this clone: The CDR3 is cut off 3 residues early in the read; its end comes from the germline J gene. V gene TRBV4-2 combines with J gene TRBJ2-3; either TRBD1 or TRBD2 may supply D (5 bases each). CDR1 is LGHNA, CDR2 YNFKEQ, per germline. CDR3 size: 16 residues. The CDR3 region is CASSQDRAGSNQPQYF. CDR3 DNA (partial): TGTGCCAGCAGCCAAGATCGGGCAGGGAGCAATCAGCCG.

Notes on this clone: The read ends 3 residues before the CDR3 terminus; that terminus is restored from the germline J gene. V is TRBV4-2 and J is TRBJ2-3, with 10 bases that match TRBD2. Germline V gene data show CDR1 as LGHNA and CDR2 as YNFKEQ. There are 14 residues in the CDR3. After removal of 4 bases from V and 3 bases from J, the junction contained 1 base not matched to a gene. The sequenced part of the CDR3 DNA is TGTGCCAGCAGCCCTAGCGGGAGTACAGATACG. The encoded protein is CASSPSGSTDT. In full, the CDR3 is CASSPSGSTDTQYF.

CDR3 DNA, as far as it was read: TGTGCCAGAAGTACGGACAGGTATATTAGAGATACG. It specifies CARSTDRYIRDT. The whole CDR3 protein reads CARSTDRYIRDTQYF. The chain couples TRBV5-3 to TRBJ2-3; 7 bases agree with TRBD1. The read ends 3 residues early relative to the CDR3; the germline J gene fills the gap. TRBV5-3 is recorded as an ORF, its role being uncertain. The trim removed 5 bases at V and 5 bases at J, leaving 11 bases unmatched. CDR3 length equals 15 residues.

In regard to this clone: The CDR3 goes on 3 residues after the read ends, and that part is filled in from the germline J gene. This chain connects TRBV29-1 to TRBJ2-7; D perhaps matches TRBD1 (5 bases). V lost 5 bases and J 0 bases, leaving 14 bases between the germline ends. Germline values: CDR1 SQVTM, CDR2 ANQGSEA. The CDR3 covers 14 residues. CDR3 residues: CSVRQSASSYEQYF. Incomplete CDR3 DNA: TGCAGCGTTCGACAGAGCGCAAGCTCCTACGAG.